A selection of T cell receptor beta chains follows, all from one sample in a study of cytomegalovirus exposure and HLA in healthy donors. Sequencing used immunoSEQ multiplex PCR; TCRdb keeps in-frame clones, though not all of them. The repertoire holds about 140,000 clones, with almost 85% as singletons. Sequenced material: PBMCs. All receptors come from a man aged 30 to 45 in good health and CMV-seropositive. The CDR3 runs from the conserved cysteine through the conserved F or W. Each record gives: J gene, clone size, V gene, D gene, CDR3 DNA, CDR3 protein. The D gene is left open where the match is weak. Size tells how often a clone was seen (once, few, many) or the class of an expanded clone, and some rows leave it out.

J: TRBJ2-1; size: .; V: TRBV11-3; D: TRBD2; DNA: TGTGCCAGCAGCCCTAGCGGTATAAGGAGCTCCTACAATGAGCAGTTCTTC; CDR3: CASSPSGIRSSYNEQFF
J: TRBJ2-5; size: .; V: TRBV19; D: TRBD1; DNA: TGTGCCAGTAGTATCACGGGACAGGGGGAAGAGACCCAGTACTTC; CDR3: CASSITGQGEETQYF
J: TRBJ2-3; size: .; V: TRBV21-1; D: .; DNA: TGTGCCAGCAGCTTTGGTACTAGCACAGATACGCAGTATTTT; CDR3: CASSFGTSTDTQYF
J: TRBJ2-6; size: .; V: TRBV7-3; D: TRBD2; DNA: TGTGCCAGCAGCTTATCTAGCGGGAGCTCTGGGGCCAACGTCCTGACTTTC; CDR3: CASSLSSGSSGANVLTF
J: TRBJ2-5; size: .; V: TRBV7-9; D: TRBD2; DNA: TGTGCCAGCGAAGACCGAGCGGGAGGATGGGAGACCCAGTACTTC; CDR3: CASEDRAGGWETQYF
J: TRBJ2-7; size: .; V: TRBV7-8; D: .; DNA: TGTGCCAGCAGCTTAGGACAGCGCTACGAGCAGTACTTC; CDR3: CASSLGQRYEQYF
J: TRBJ2-1; size: .; V: TRBV5-1; D: TRBD1; DNA: TGCGCCAGCAGCTTGGTTGGGGACAGGACCTACAATGAGCAGTTCTTC; CDR3: CASSLVGDRTYNEQFF
J: TRBJ1-5; size: .; V: TRBV6-1; D: .; DNA: TGTGCCAGCAGTGGAGAACAGGGAAACAATCAGCCCCAGCATTTT; CDR3: CASSGEQGNNQPQHF
J: TRBJ2-7; size: few; V: TRBV19; D: .; DNA: TGTGCCAGTAACGGACCCAACAGGGACGAGCAGTACTTC; CDR3: CASNGPNRDEQYF
J: TRBJ2-7; size: .; V: TRBV5-4; D: .; DNA: TGTGCCAGCAGCCCCCGGAGGTGGCGGCAGGTGGACGAGCAGTACTTC; CDR3: CASSPRRWRQVDEQYF
J: TRBJ2-2; size: .; V: TRBV6-5; D: TRBD1; DNA: TGTGCCAGCAGCCCGGGTACAGGGGCCCAAGGGGAGCTGTTTTTT; CDR3: CASSPGTGAQGELFF